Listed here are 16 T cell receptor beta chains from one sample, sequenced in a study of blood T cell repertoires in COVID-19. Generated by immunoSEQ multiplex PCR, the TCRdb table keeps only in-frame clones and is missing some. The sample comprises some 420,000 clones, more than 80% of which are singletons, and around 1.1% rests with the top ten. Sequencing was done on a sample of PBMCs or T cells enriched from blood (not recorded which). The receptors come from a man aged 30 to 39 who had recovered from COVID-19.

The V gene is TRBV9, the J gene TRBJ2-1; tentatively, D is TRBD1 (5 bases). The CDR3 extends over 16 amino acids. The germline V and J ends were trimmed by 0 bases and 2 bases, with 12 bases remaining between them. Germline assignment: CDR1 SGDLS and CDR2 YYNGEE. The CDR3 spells CASSVGGRVAYNEQFF. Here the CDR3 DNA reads TGTGCCAGCAGCGTAGGTGGCAGGGTGGCCTACAATGAGCAGTTCTTC. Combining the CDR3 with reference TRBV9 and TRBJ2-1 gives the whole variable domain DSGVTQTPKHLITATGQRVTLRCSPRSGDLSVYWYQQSLDQGLQFLIQYYNGEERAKGNILERFSAQQFPDLHSELNLSSLELGDSALYFCASSVGGRVAYNEQFFGPGTRLTVL.

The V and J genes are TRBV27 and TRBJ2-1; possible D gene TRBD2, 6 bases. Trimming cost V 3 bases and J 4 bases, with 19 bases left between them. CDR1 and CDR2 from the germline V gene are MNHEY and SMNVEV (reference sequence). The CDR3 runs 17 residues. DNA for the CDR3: TGTGCCAGCAGTTTCCTCAGGAGGGGCGGCGGTTACAATGAGCAGTTCTTC. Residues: CASSFLRRGGGYNEQFF.

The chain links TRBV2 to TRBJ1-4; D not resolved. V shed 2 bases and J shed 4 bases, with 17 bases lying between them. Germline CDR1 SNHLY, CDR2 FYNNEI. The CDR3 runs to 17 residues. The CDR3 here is CASSEMVSGFGNEKLFF. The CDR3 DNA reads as TGTGCCAGCAGTGAAATGGTTTCCGGGTTTGGTAATGAAAAACTGTTTTTT.

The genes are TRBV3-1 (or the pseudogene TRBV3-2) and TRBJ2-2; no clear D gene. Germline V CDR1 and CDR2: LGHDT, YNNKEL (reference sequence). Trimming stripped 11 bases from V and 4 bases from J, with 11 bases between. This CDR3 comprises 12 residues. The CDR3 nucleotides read TGTGCCGCAGGAAGAGTCACCGGGGAGCTGTTTTTT. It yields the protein CAAGRVTGELFF.

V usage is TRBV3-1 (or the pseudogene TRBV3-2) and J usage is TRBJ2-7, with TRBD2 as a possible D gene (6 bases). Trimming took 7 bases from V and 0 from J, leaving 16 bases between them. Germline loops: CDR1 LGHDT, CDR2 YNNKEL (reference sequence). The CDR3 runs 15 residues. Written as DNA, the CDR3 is TGTGCCAGCACCTCTACGGCGGGATACTCCTACGAGCAGTACTTC. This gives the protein CASTSTAGYSYEQYF.

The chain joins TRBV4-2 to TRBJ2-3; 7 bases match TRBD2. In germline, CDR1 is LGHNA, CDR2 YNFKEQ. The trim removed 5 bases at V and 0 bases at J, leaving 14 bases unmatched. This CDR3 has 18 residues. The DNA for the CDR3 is TGTGCCAGCAGCTTCATAAGCGGGCTAGCGGCTAGCACAGATACGCAGTATTTT. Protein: CASSFISGLAASTDTQYF.

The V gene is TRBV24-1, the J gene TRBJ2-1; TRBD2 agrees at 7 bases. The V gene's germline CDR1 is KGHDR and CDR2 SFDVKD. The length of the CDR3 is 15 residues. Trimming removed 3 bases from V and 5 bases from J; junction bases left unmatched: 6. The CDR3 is CATSDGGSDDNEQFF. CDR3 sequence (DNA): TGTGCCACCAGTGATGGCGGGAGCGACGACAATGAGCAGTTCTTC.

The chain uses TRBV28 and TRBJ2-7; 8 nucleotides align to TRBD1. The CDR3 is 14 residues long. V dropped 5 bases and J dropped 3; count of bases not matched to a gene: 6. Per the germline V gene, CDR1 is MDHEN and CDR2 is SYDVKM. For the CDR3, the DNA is TGTGCCAGCAGTCCGGACAGGGCAAACTACGAGCAGTACTTC. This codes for CASSPDRANYEQYF.

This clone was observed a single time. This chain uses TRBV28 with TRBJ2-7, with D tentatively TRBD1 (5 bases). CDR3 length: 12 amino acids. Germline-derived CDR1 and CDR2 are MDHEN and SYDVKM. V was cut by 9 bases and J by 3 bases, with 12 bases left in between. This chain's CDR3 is CASWGGVYEQYF. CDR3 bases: TGTGCCAGTTGGGGCGGAGTCTACGAGCAGTACTTC.

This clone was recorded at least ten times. DNA for the CDR3: TGTGCCAGCAGCTTGACTTGGGGAGGTACGCAGTATTTT. Its protein product is CASSLTWGGTQYF. The chain joins TRBV7-2 to TRBJ2-3, with D maybe TRBD2 (6 bases). V dropped 3 bases and J dropped 8 bases, with 12 bases sitting between them. This CDR3 spans 13 amino acids. Germline V lookup: CDR1 SGHTA, CDR2 FQGNSA.

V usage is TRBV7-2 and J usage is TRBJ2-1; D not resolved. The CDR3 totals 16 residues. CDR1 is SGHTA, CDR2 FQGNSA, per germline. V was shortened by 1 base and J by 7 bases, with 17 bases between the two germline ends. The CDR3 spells CASSLGRSRSLNEQFF. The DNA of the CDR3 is TGTGCCAGCAGCTTAGGTAGGTCTAGGTCGCTTAATGAGCAGTTCTTC.

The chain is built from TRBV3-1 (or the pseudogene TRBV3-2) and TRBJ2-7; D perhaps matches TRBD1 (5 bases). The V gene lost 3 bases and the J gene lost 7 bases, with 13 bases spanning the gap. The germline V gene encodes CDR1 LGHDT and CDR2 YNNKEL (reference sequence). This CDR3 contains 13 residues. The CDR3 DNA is TGTGCCAGCAGCCAGCGACAGCTGGAGGAGCAGTACTTC. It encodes CASSQRQLEEQYF.

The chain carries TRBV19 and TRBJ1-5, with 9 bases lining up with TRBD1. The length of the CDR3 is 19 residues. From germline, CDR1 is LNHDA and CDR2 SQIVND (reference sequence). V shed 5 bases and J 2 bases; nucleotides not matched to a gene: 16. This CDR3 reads CASSLYTGTGLVRNQPQHF. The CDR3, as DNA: TGTGCCAGTAGTCTATATACCGGGACAGGGTTGGTTCGCAATCAGCCCCAGCATTTT. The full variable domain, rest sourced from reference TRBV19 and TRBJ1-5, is DGGITQSPKYLFRKEGQNVTLSCEQNLNHDAMYWYRQDPGQGLRLIYYSQIVNDFQKGDIAEGYSVSREKKESFPLTVTSAQKNPTAFYLCASSLYTGTGLVRNQPQHFGDGTRLSIL.

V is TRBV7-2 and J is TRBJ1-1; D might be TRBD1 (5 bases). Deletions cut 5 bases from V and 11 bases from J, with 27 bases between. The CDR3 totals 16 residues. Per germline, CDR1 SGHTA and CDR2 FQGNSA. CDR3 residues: CASSPDSRNPPTRAFF. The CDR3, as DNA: TGTGCCAGCAGCCCCGACAGTCGGAACCCCCCAACTCGGGCTTTCTTT.

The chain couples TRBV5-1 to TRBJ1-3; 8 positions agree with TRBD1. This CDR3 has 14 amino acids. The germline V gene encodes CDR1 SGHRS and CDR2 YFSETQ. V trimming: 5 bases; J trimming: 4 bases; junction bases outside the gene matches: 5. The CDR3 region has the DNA TGCGCCAGCAGTTCAGGGGGCTTCGGAAACACCATATATTTT. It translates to CASSSGGFGNTIYF.

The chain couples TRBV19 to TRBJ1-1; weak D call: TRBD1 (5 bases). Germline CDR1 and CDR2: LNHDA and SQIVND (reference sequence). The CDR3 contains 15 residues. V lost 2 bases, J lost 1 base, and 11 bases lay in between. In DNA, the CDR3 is TGTGCCAGTAGTATATCGGGGGTAGGGAACACTGAAGCTTTCTTT. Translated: CASSISGVGNTEAFF.